Below, 6 T cell receptor beta chains from the same sample are listed, as sequenced in a study of cytomegalovirus exposure and HLA in healthy donors. The PCR had 60 Vbeta and 13 Jbeta primers. Sequencing used immunoSEQ multiplex PCR; TCRdb keeps in-frame clones, though not all of them. In the table there are around 180,000 clones, around 82% of which are singletons. The sequencing sample was made of PBMCs. The receptors were gathered from a woman aged 45-59 years in good health and CMV-seropositive.

The rearrangement links TRBV27 to TRBJ2-7, with TRBD1 matching 10 bases. Germline CDR1 and CDR2: MNHEY and SMNVEV (reference sequence). Trimming removed 4 bases from V and 4 bases from J; junction bases left unmatched: 10. The CDR3 is 16 amino acids. Here the CDR3 DNA reads TGTGCCAGCAGTTCTCTCAGGACAGGGGGGCCTTACGAGCAGTACTTC. Encoded protein: CASSSLRTGGPYEQYF.

The V gene is TRBV7-9, the J gene TRBJ2-7; TRBD1 is a possible D gene (6 bases). CDR1 SEHNR and CDR2 FQNEAQ come from the germline V gene (reference sequence). This CDR3 spans 17 amino acids. The V gene lost 1 base and the J gene lost 6 bases, with 22 bases spanning the gap. The CDR3 DNA sequence: TGTGCCAGCAGCTTAGAAGACCTACAGGGATCAGTAGCCGAGCAGTACTTC. Residues: CASSLEDLQGSVAEQYF. The full variable domain, rest sourced from reference TRBV7-9 and TRBJ2-7, is DTGVSQNPRHKITKRGQNVTFRCDPISEHNRLYWYRQTLGQGPEFLTYFQNEAQLEKSRLLSDRFSAERPKGSFSTLEIQRTEQGDSAMYLCASSLEDLQGSVAEQYFGPGTRLTVT.

In regard to this clone: The same CDR3 arises from other DNA sequences in this sample as well. The genes are TRBV10-2 and TRBJ1-1; maybe TRBD1 (5 bases). Deletions cut 7 bases from V and 1 base from J, with 13 bases between. This CDR3 contains 14 residues. CDR1 and CDR2 (germline): WSHSY, SAAADI. The CDR3 here is CASTPTERNTEAFF. The CDR3 DNA sequence: TGCGCCAGCACTCCGACAGAGAGGAACACTGAAGCTTTCTTT.

The chain recombines TRBV29-1 with TRBJ1-2; the D is unclear. There are 12 residues in the CDR3. Germline CDR1 reads SQVTM; CDR2 reads ANQGSEA. V shed 7 bases and J shed 0 bases, with 9 bases lying between them. The CDR3 sequence is CSDWTPNYGYTF. CDR3 nucleotide sequence: TGCAGCGACTGGACTCCTAACTATGGCTACACCTTC. The full variable domain, in which reference TRBV29-1 and TRBJ1-2 provide the parts outside the CDR3, is SAVISQKPSRDICQRGTSLTIQCQVDSQVTMMFWYRQQPGQSLTLIATANQGSEATYESGFVIDKFPISRPNLTFSTLTVSNMSPEDSSIYLCSDWTPNYGYTFGSGTRLTVV.

This clone appeared once. The chain couples TRBV7-9 to TRBJ2-2; perhaps TRBD2 as D (6 bases). Deletions cut 5 bases from V and 4 bases from J, with 14 bases between. The germline CDR1 and CDR2 sequences are SEHNR and FQNEAQ (reference sequence). The CDR3 has 15 residues. Written as DNA, the CDR3 is TGTGCCAGCAGCGGCGGGACTCTTTCCACCGGGGAGCTGTTTTTT. It yields the protein CASSGGTLSTGELFF.

The chain links TRBV9 to TRBJ2-7; D is unclear. Germline loops: CDR1 SGDLS, CDR2 YYNGEE. V lost 0 bases, J lost 2 bases, and 15 bases lay in between. The CDR3 totals 16 residues. The CDR3 sequence: CASSVDGGSPTYEQYF. CDR3 nucleotide sequence: TGTGCCAGCAGCGTAGATGGCGGTAGTCCCACCTACGAGCAGTACTTC.